Included here is one TCR beta chain sequence, with context. This sample was taken from a study of molecular identifiers for immune sequencing clone quantification. TCRdb used MiXCR to reprocess the PCR reads, holding one entry per CDR3 protein. The sample shows a few hundred thousand distinct CDR3 sequences, about 20% of them seen only once. This CDR3 region has 15 residues. The junction had 14 bases not matched to a gene; V was cut back by 8 bases and J by 5 bases. CDR1 GTSNPN and CDR2 SVGIG come from the germline V gene (reference sequence). Sequenced material: naive CD8+ T cells from blood, with Jurkat cell RNA spiked in. The subset was: FACS-sorted CD8+CD4-CCR7+CD45RA+ naive T cells. The gene calls are TRBV30 and TRBJ2-2; 7 bases line up with TRBD1. The TCR sequence derives from a human donor in good health. Some libraries in this study had Jurkat cell RNA spiked in. DNA of the CDR3: TGTGCCCACGATCCGGACAGGCGTAGAACCGGGGAGCTGTTTTTT. Its protein product is CAHDPDRRRTGELFF.